This entry concerns a single T cell receptor beta chain. The CDR3 loop spans 15 amino acids. Trimming left V 7 bases short and J 4 bases short, with 20 bases between. Germline V gene lookup returns CDR1 MNHEY and CDR2 SVGAGI. Source study methods: Reference gene primer amplification yielded estimated nucleated cell counts. Assay used: immunoSEQ multiplex PCR; TCRdb lists only in-frame clones, some missing. V and J calls and clone size are those listed in that table; D and trimming were worked out from the DNA. The sample includes roughly 200,000 clones, around 90% seen only once; the top ten take about a fifth. The sample originates from a study of blood T cell repertoires in COVID-19. Study context: The United States, Italy and Spain supplied acute and convalescent COVID-19 samples. The cDNA or gDNA used as material had been derived from T cells, B-cell-depleted T cells, or PBMCs.

Sequenced: peripheral blood. The sequence came from a man in his 60s with active or convalescent COVID-19. The V call is TRBV6-5, the J call TRBJ2-7, with D possibly being TRBD1 (5 bases). The CDR3 coding sequence is TGTGCCAGCACCCTGTCCCTTGGGCAGGGATACGAGCAGTACTTC. Residues: CASTLSLGQGYEQYF.